These T cell receptor beta chains were read from a single sample in a study of blood T cell repertoires in COVID-19. Repertoires were generated with immunoSEQ multiplex PCR, while TCRdb's copy carries only in-frame clones and drops some. The data show about 280,000 clones, with around 90% seen just once and roughly 1.5% held by the top ten. Material for sequencing was PBMCs or T cells enriched from blood (not recorded which). The receptors stem from a woman younger than 35 with acute COVID-19. Both conserved end residues are part of each CDR3. Size tells how often a clone was seen (once, few, many) or the class of an expanded clone, and some rows leave it out.

CAISDGGDGELFF | TRBJ2-2 | . | TRBV10-3
CASSKEAPSGSRGTDTQYF | TRBJ2-3 | . | TRBV21-1
CSGRKGQLAEAFF | TRBJ1-1 | . | TRBV29-1
CASSYTDGTGGEKLFF | TRBJ1-4 | few | TRBV6-5
CASTGTSGGRETQYF | TRBJ2-5 | . | TRBV11-2
CASSFPRDRGNSPLHF | TRBJ1-6 | . | TRBV6-5
CASSFGLAGVWNEQFF | TRBJ2-1 | . | TRBV7-8
CASRGWAGETQYF | TRBJ2-5 | . | TRBV2
CASSLGAGGLNAEAFF | TRBJ1-1 | . | TRBV28
CASSQGATLSGNTIYF | TRBJ1-3 | . | TRBV4-1
CASSQGRTGYYGYTF | TRBJ1-2 | . | TRBV4-1
CASSLSQYRGEQYF | TRBJ2-7 | few | TRBV27
CSVEVEMYGYTF | TRBJ1-2 | . | TRBV29-1
CASSPGQGAGEAFF | TRBJ1-1 | . | TRBV18
CASSGPRLEGTDTQYF | TRBJ2-3 | . | TRBV7-6
CASLSWVTSGVNTGELFF | TRBJ2-2 | . | TRBV19
CASSASGRYNEQFF | TRBJ2-1 | once | TRBV2
CASTYGAGREETQYF | TRBJ2-5 | . | TRBV9
CASSLARGPHQPQHF | TRBJ1-5 | . | TRBV27
CASSQLVSNEQFF | TRBJ2-1 | . | TRBV27
CASSEFSGAFEQFF | TRBJ2-1 | . | TRBV25-1
CASSRGLAGDSGANVLTF | TRBJ2-6 | . | TRBV7-3
CASSRRRGSSGNTIYF | TRBJ1-3 | . | TRBV2
CASSLGTGPREQYF | TRBJ2-7 | . | TRBV7-2
CAWSAQGLADNEQFF | TRBJ2-1 | few | TRBV30
CASKRPGQINTEAFF | TRBJ1-1 | . | TRBV10-2
CASSLYGTGSNEKLFF | TRBJ1-4 | . | TRBV5-4
CASSFQPLGAGDEQFF | TRBJ2-1 | . | TRBV11-2
CASSPSGRAYEQYF | TRBJ2-7 | . | TRBV4-2
CASRPTGGGELFF | TRBJ2-2 | . | TRBV27
CASSGGNGSYEQYF | TRBJ2-7 | . | TRBV18
CASSLRQGGWGTDTQYF | TRBJ2-3 | . | TRBV5-4
CASIKLAGAYNEQFF | TRBJ2-1 | . | TRBV27
CACRDRNSEEQFF | TRBJ2-1 | . | TRBV19
CASSYKGVNSPLHF | TRBJ1-6 | . | TRBV6-5
CASSNRGAEAFF | TRBJ1-1 | . | TRBV7-2
CASSLAQRTGGGYEQYF | TRBJ2-7 | . | TRBV5-1
CASSDGQGAYNEKLFF | TRBJ1-4 | . | TRBV4-3
CATGKGNQPQHF | TRBJ1-5 | . | TRBV15
CASSYSGTGGSEQYF | TRBJ2-7 | . | TRBV6-6
CASSHAGTGQNNEQFF | TRBJ2-1 | . | TRBV6-2/TRBV6-3
CAIRGSGSSSSYNEQFF | TRBJ2-1 | . | TRBV10-3
CASSLERGQRGTQYF | TRBJ2-5 | . | TRBV7-9
CASRTSGTGELFF | TRBJ2-2 | . | TRBV5-4
CASSYSATGSYEQYF | TRBJ2-7 | . | TRBV6-5
CASREDYEAFF | TRBJ1-1 | few | TRBV6-6
CASSTRLAGPEYTQYF | TRBJ2-3 | . | TRBV5-1
CASSVDSGPHYEQYF | TRBJ2-7 | . | TRBV9
CASSPGQVYSSYEQYF | TRBJ2-7 | . | TRBV19
CATSSNPQAYTEAFF | TRBJ1-1 | once | TRBV15
CASSRTDNPNSPLHF | TRBJ1-6 | . | TRBV4-2
CASSPLTAITEAFF | TRBJ1-1 | . | TRBV2
CASSSTGGSYNEQFF | TRBJ2-1 | . | TRBV5-1
CASRTGGRTDTQYF | TRBJ2-3 | few | TRBV5-1
CASSLTGGRPGGLFF | TRBJ1-4 | . | TRBV27
CASSSQGGGLQETQYF | TRBJ2-5 | . | TRBV5-1
CASSQEPRGYHEQYF | TRBJ2-7 | . | TRBV4-3
CSASGGLNEKLFF | TRBJ1-4 | . | TRBV29-1
CASSFTTGGVETQYF | TRBJ2-5 | . | TRBV6-5
CASSLTGREGGTGELFF | TRBJ2-2 | . | TRBV5-4